The 20 T cell receptor beta chains below were found in one sample sequenced in a study of long-term antiretroviral therapy in people with HIV. It was version v3.0 of the immunoSEQ assay that was run at survey level. Clones were sequenced by immunoSEQ multiplex PCR, and TCRdb holds only the in-frame ones, with some missing. The sample records roughly 15,000 clones, around nine tenths being singletons. Sequencing was performed on unsorted PBMCs, taken 2.2 to 2.3 years before starting antiretroviral therapy. These receptors all stem from a woman aged 25 to 39 with HIV.

V is TRBV2 and J is TRBJ1-2; D unresolved. In germline, CDR1 is SNHLY, CDR2 FYNNEI. Between the trimmed V and J ends, which lost 2 bases and 0 bases, there was a span of 7 bases. The CDR3 has 14 residues. The CDR3: CASSELLANYGYTF. DNA for the CDR3: TGTGCCAGCAGTGAACTTCTGGCTAACTATGGCTACACCTTC.

V gene TRBV19 combines with J gene TRBJ1-5; D is possibly TRBD1 (5 bases). The V gene's germline CDR1 is LNHDA and CDR2 SQIVND (reference sequence). The CDR3 covers 18 residues. V was shortened by 0 bases and J by 4 bases, with 19 bases between the two germline ends. CDR3 DNA sequence: TGTGCCAGTAGTATAGATCAATTTCAGGGAGGAGTAAATCAGCCCCAGCATTTT. Protein product: CASSIDQFQGGVNQPQHF.

The V call is TRBV7-8, the J call TRBJ1-5; D call uncertain. Trimming removed 5 bases at V and 4 bases at J, with 18 bases between. The length of the CDR3 is 16 residues. Germline-derived CDR1 and CDR2 are SGHVS and FQNEAQ. This CDR3 reads CASSLQVQASNQPQHF. As DNA, the CDR3 is TGTGCCAGCAGCCTCCAGGTCCAAGCGTCTAATCAGCCCCAGCATTTT.

The chain has TRBV30 and TRBJ1-4; 7 bases line up with TRBD1. V shed 5 bases, J shed 7 bases, and the junction held 7 bases outside the gene matches. Germline V CDR1 and CDR2: GTSNPN, SVGIG (reference sequence). This CDR3 spans 13 amino acids. CDR3 protein: CAWDRAQGEKLFF. The CDR3 DNA sequence: TGTGCCTGGGACAGGGCACAAGGTGAAAAACTGTTTTTT.

The J gene is TRBJ1-1, the V gene TRBV30; D unclear. Germline-derived CDR1 and CDR2 are GTSNPN and SVGIG (reference sequence). V shed 1 base and J shed 2 bases, with 11 bases lying between them. The length of the CDR3 is 14 residues. In DNA form, the CDR3 reads TGTGCCTGGAGTGGAGGCAGTGCTAACACTGAAGCTTTCTTT. This gives the protein CAWSGGSANTEAFF.

V is TRBV25-1 and J is TRBJ1-3; D is uncertain. Germline V gene data show CDR1 as MGHDK and CDR2 as SYGVNS. CDR3 length: 17 amino acids. Trimming took 2 bases from V and 0 from J, leaving 14 bases between them. In DNA, the CDR3 is TGTGCCAGCAGTGAACTACTCCCAGGAAACTCTGGAAACACCATATATTTT. Amino acid sequence: CASSELLPGNSGNTIYF.

This chain joins TRBV18 and TRBJ1-6; no clear D. The germline V gene encodes CDR1 KGHSH and CDR2 LQKENI. The V end was cut by 1 base, the J end by 5 bases, with 9 bases between. The CDR3 has 15 amino acids. CDR3 nucleotides: TGTGCCAGCTCACCACTGAGCGGGGATAATTCACCCCTCCACTTT. As protein: CASSPLSGDNSPLHF. The whole variable domain, filled in from reference TRBV18 and TRBJ1-6, reads NAGVMQNPRHLVRRRGQEARLRCSPMKGHSHVYWYRQLPEEGLKFMVYLQKENIIDESGMPKERFSAEFPKEGPSILRIQQVVRGDSAAYFCASSPLSGDNSPLHFGNGTRLTVT.

V gene TRBV9 combines with J gene TRBJ1-2, with 8 bases aligning to TRBD1. Germline V gene sequence: CDR1 SGDLS, CDR2 YYNGEE. CDR3 size: 15 residues. Germline trimming cut 3 bases from V and 4 bases from J; bases unmatched to any gene: 8. CDR3 bases: TGTGCCAGCAGCGCCGACCTGACAGGGGCCTATGGCTACACCTTC. The encoded protein is CASSADLTGAYGYTF.

The V gene is TRBV6-1, the J gene TRBJ1-5, with unresolved D. The V gene's germline CDR1 is MNHNS and CDR2 SASEGT. The CDR3 spans 14 residues. With 2 bases removed from V and 5 bases from J, the gap between germline ends came to 10 bases. CDR3 bases: TGTGCCAGCAGTGAATGGCGTGGCGATCAGCCCCAGCATTTT. Translating it yields CASSEWRGDQPQHF.

The CDR3 protein is CASSQGGARQYF. CDR3 DNA sequence: TGTGCCAGCAGCCAAGGGGGGGCTAGGCAGTACTTC. V gene TRBV14 combines with J gene TRBJ2-7; D tentatively fits TRBD1 or TRBD2 (6 bases each). The CDR3 is 12 amino acids. With 1 base removed from V and 9 bases from J, the gap between germline ends came to 10 bases. CDR1 and CDR2 (germline): SGHDN, FVKESK. Looking up the rest from reference TRBV14 and TRBJ2-7 gives the full variable domain: EAGVTQFPSHSVIEKGQTVTLRCDPISGHDNLYWYRRVMGKEIKFLLHFVKESKQDESGMPNNRFLAERTGGTYSTLKVQPAELEDSGVYFCASSQGGARQYFGPGTRLTVT.

The chain recombines TRBV6-1 with TRBJ1-5; possibly TRBD1 for D (5 bases). Germline V gives CDR1 MNHNS, CDR2 SASEGT. Deletions cut 3 bases from V and 5 bases from J, with 11 bases between. The CDR3 is 14 residues long. CDR3: CASSDTGSYQPQHF. The CDR3 region has the DNA TGTGCCAGCAGTGACACAGGCTCCTATCAGCCCCAGCATTTT.

The chain uses TRBV5-1 and TRBJ2-3; TRBD2 matches 8 bases. The CDR3 loop spans 15 amino acids. Per the germline V gene, CDR1 is SGHRS and CDR2 is YFSETQ. V shed 4 bases, J shed 1 base, and the junction held 5 bases outside the gene matches. This CDR3 reads CASSLSGVGTDTQYF. Written as DNA, the CDR3 is TGCGCCAGCAGCCTTAGCGGGGTCGGCACAGATACGCAGTATTTT.

This clone is medium-sized. V usage is TRBV4-1 and J usage is TRBJ1-2, with a weak D call TRBD1 (5 bases). This CDR3 is 13 amino acids long. The V end was cut by 3 bases, the J end by 4 bases, with 9 bases between. Germline CDR1 reads MGHRA; CDR2 reads YSYEKL. The CDR3 region has the DNA TGCGCCAGCAGCCACGGCGGGGCCTATGGCTACACCTTC. This sequence encodes CASSHGGAYGYTF.

The chain uses TRBV2 and TRBJ1-1; 11 positions agree with TRBD1. V trimming: 8 bases; J trimming: 11 bases; junction bases outside the gene matches: 10. Looked up from germline, CDR1 is SNHLY and CDR2 is FYNNEI. CDR3 length: 13 residues. The CDR3, as DNA: TGTGCCAGCCGGACAGGGACAGGGGGGGCCGCTTTCTTT. Amino acid sequence: CASRTGTGGAAFF.

This chain's CDR3 is CASLRTPGGNYGYTF. The CDR3 nucleotides are TGTGCCAGTCTCCGGACGCCGGGGGGCAACTATGGCTACACCTTC. V and J are TRBV7-2 and TRBJ1-2; tentative D call: TRBD1 (6 bases). V gave up 9 bases and J gave up 2 bases, with 19 bases separating them. Germline CDR1 reads SGHTA; CDR2 reads FQGNSA. The CDR3 is 15 amino acids.

The genes are TRBV7-2 and TRBJ1-3; the match to TRBD1 covers 7 bases. Looked up from germline, CDR1 is SGHTA and CDR2 is FQGNSA. V shed 2 bases and J 2 bases; nucleotides not matched to a gene: 3. The CDR3 is 15 amino acids. CDR3 protein: CASSLWQGAGNTIYF. CDR3 nucleotides: TGTGCCAGCAGCTTATGGCAGGGGGCTGGAAACACCATATATTTT.

The chain links TRBV19 to TRBJ1-4; D is possibly TRBD1 (6 bases). The CDR3 spans 17 residues. Trimming removed 3 bases at V and 8 bases at J, with 22 bases between. Germline V CDR1 and CDR2: LNHDA, SQIVND (reference sequence). The CDR3: CASSITLGRQGSEKLFF. DNA for the CDR3: TGTGCCAGTAGTATTACGTTGGGTCGGCAGGGGTCCGAAAAACTGTTTTTT.

This sequence joins TRBV19 and TRBJ2-7, with D unclear. Germline V gene sequence: CDR1 LNHDA, CDR2 SQIVND (reference sequence). The CDR3 runs to 14 residues. V was cut by 4 bases and J by 3 bases, with 13 bases left in between. The CDR3 region is CASSSYTSRYEQYF. The CDR3, as DNA: TGTGCCAGTAGTAGTTACACCTCCCGCTACGAGCAGTACTTC.

In this sample, this clone is large (0.1 to 1%). V usage is TRBV2 and J usage is TRBJ1-4, with TRBD1 matching 8 bases. The CDR3 covers 15 residues. The J segment lost 4 bases and the V segment lost 6 bases, leaving 7 bases of the junction unmatched. Germline loops: CDR1 SNHLY, CDR2 FYNNEI. The CDR3: CASRGTGEHNEKLFF. CDR3 coding DNA: TGTGCCAGCAGAGGGACAGGAGAACATAATGAAAAACTGTTTTTT.

The chain has TRBV11-2 and TRBJ2-2, with D tentatively TRBD1 (5 bases). Germline loops: CDR1 SGHAT, CDR2 FQNNGV. V was shortened by 3 bases and J by 0 bases, with 17 bases between the two germline ends. This CDR3 has 18 amino acids. CDR3 residues: CASSFRGYRKANTGELFF. The CDR3 bases are TGTGCCAGCAGCTTTAGGGGCTACAGGAAAGCGAACACCGGGGAGCTGTTTTTT.